This T cell receptor (beta chain) emerged from a study of tumor and adjacent non-tumor tissue in lung cancer. Study at large: Around 4.4 million productive TCRbeta reads were obtained per sample on average.

TCRbeta libraries were built with three rounds of nested PCR, modified from ARM-PCR. TCRdb reprocessed the multiplex PCR reads with MiXCR, giving one entry per CDR3 protein. In the table there are 200,000 to 250,000 distinct CDR3 sequences, over 55% of which are singletons. The study's findings and limits: Tumor tissue had significantly higher TCR diversity than normal lung. Shorter survival was associated with higher TCR diversity in tumors.

The template was RNA from unsorted bulk tissue. Between August and November 2014, newly diagnosed, chemotherapy-naive lung cancer patients underwent thoracic surgery in China. CDR1 and CDR2 from the germline V gene are SGHVS and FQNEAQ. The ends were cut back, 8 bases at V and 8 bases at J, with 16 bases in the middle. The CDR3 is made up of 14 amino acids. About this clonotype itself: The antigen is not known.

Input material: lung tumor tissue. The rearrangement links TRBV7-8 to TRBJ1-6; TRBD1 is a possible D gene (5 bases). This receptor was identified in a man between 60 and 75 years old with non-small cell lung cancer. The DNA for the CDR3 is TGTGCCAGCGGCCTTACAGGAATCTATTCACCCCTCCACTTT. Residues: CASGLTGIYSPLHF.